A selection of T cell receptor beta chains follows, all from one sample in a study of blood T cell repertoires in COVID-19. Some clones are missing from TCRdb's copy, which holds only in-frame ones; the method was immunoSEQ multiplex PCR. Among some 180,000 clones listed, 85% were seen once. Sequencing input: peripheral blood. The origin of the receptors is an elderly woman with COVID-19, enrolled during active disease. Each CDR3 is given with its conserved first and last residue. A D gene is named only where the DNA matches it firmly. Clone sizes are given selectively: once, few, many, or a class where the clone is expanded.

J: TRBJ2-2; D: -; V: TRBV29-1; size: -; DNA: TGCAGCGTCCAGCGGAGCCTTAACACCGGGGAGCTGTTTTTT; CDR3: CSVQRSLNTGELFF
J: TRBJ2-3; D: TRBD2; V: TRBV27; size: -; DNA: TGTGCCAGCAGTAGGACTAGCGGGGGGGCAGATACGCAGTATTTT; CDR3: CASSRTSGGADTQYF
J: TRBJ1-5; D: TRBD1; V: TRBV19; size: -; DNA: TGTGCCAGCCTCCCGACAGGGAATAGCAATCAGCCCCAGCATTTT; CDR3: CASLPTGNSNQPQHF
J: TRBJ2-1; D: -; V: TRBV7-3; size: -; DNA: TGTGCCAGCAGCTTAACCGGTGGGCTAGCTGGAAAGAATGAGCAGTTCTTC; CDR3: CASSLTGGLAGKNEQFF
J: TRBJ1-1; D: -; V: TRBV19; size: once; DNA: TGTGCCAGTATATCCTTCGGGGGGCTGGCTGAAGCTTTCTTT; CDR3: CASISFGGLAEAFF
J: TRBJ1-6; D: -; V: TRBV5-4; size: -; DNA: TGTGCCAGCAGCCCTCGGCGGGATTCACCCCTCCACTTT; CDR3: CASSPRRDSPLHF
J: TRBJ2-1; D: TRBD2; V: TRBV9; size: -; DNA: TGTGCCAGCAGCGATAGACTAGCGGGGCCCAATGAGCAGTTCTTC; CDR3: CASSDRLAGPNEQFF
J: TRBJ2-7; D: -; V: TRBV28; size: -; DNA: TGTGCCAGCAGGGAGGGAGCCTCCTACGAGCAGTACTTC; CDR3: CASREGASYEQYF
J: TRBJ2-1; D: TRBD1; V: TRBV18; size: -; DNA: TGTGCCAGCTCATTACAGGGGAGCTCCTACAATGAGCAGTTCTTC; CDR3: CASSLQGSSYNEQFF
J: TRBJ1-1; D: -; V: TRBV7-3; size: -; DNA: TGTGCCAGCAGCTTAACCCCGGACACTGAAGCTTTCTTT; CDR3: CASSLTPDTEAFF
J: TRBJ1-3; D: -; V: TRBV6-5; size: -; DNA: TGTGCCAGCAGACAGAGCTCTGGAAACACCATATATTTT; CDR3: CASRQSSGNTIYF
J: TRBJ1-4; D: -; V: TRBV5-1; size: -; DNA: TGCGCCAGCAGCTCAGGGCAGATTAATGAAAAACTGTTTTTT; CDR3: CASSSGQINEKLFF
J: TRBJ1-2; D: -; V: TRBV6-6; size: once; DNA: TGTGCCAGCAGTTCCGAACCTTCCGAGGATGGCTACACCTTC; CDR3: CASSSEPSEDGYTF
J: TRBJ1-2; D: -; V: TRBV7-2; size: -; DNA: TGTGCCAGCAGCTTAAGGCGCCAGGGGTCAGGTGGCTACACCTTC; CDR3: CASSLRRQGSGGYTF
J: TRBJ1-2; D: -; V: TRBV5-1; size: once; DNA: TGCGCCAGCAGCCAGCAGACAGGTCCCTATGGCTACACCTTC; CDR3: CASSQQTGPYGYTF
J: TRBJ1-5; D: TRBD1; V: TRBV6-5; size: -; DNA: TGTGCCAGCAGCTCGGACAGGGGAAGCAATCAGCCCCAGCATTTT; CDR3: CASSSDRGSNQPQHF
J: TRBJ2-1; D: TRBD2; V: TRBV5-1; size: -; DNA: TGCGCCAGCAGCTTGGCTGCTAGCGGGAGCGATGAGCAGTTCTTC; CDR3: CASSLAASGSDEQFF
J: TRBJ1-5; D: TRBD1; V: TRBV3-1/TRBV3-2; size: -; DNA: TGTGCCAGCAGCCAGGGACAGGGGTTCAATCAGCCCCAGCATTTT; CDR3: CASSQGQGFNQPQHF
J: TRBJ1-1; D: -; V: TRBV5-6; size: -; DNA: TGTGCCAGCAGTACTATCGACAGGAACACTGAAGCTTTCTTT; CDR3: CASSTIDRNTEAFF
J: TRBJ2-2; D: -; V: TRBV29-1; size: -; DNA: TGCAGCGTGCGAGCGACCACCGGGGAGCTGTTTTTT; CDR3: CSVRATTGELFF
J: TRBJ2-7; D: -; V: TRBV6-6; size: -; DNA: TGTGCCAGCAGCCAAACAGCAGGGTCCTACGAGCAGTACTTC; CDR3: CASSQTAGSYEQYF
J: TRBJ1-2; D: -; V: TRBV4-1; size: -; DNA: TGCGCCAGCAGCCAAGACGCAGTCTATGGCTACACCTTC; CDR3: CASSQDAVYGYTF
J: TRBJ2-7; D: -; V: TRBV11-2; size: -; DNA: TGTGCCAGCAGCTTAGATGGGGCAGGGTTATACGAGCAGTACTTC; CDR3: CASSLDGAGLYEQYF
J: TRBJ1-2; D: TRBD1; V: TRBV18; size: -; DNA: TGTGCCAGCTCACCCAACAGGGGCTATGGCTACACCTTC; CDR3: CASSPNRGYGYTF
J: TRBJ2-7; D: TRBD1; V: TRBV14; size: -; DNA: TGTGCCAGCAGCCCGCGGACAGGATCCTACGAGCAGTACTTC; CDR3: CASSPRTGSYEQYF
J: TRBJ2-7; D: -; V: TRBV11-2; size: -; DNA: TGTGCCAGCAGCTTTTCGTCCAGCGAGCAGTACTTC; CDR3: CASSFSSSEQYF
J: TRBJ2-2; D: -; V: TRBV27; size: -; DNA: TGTGCCAGCAGTTTCAATACCGGGGAGCTGTTTTTT; CDR3: CASSFNTGELFF
J: TRBJ2-5; D: -; V: TRBV7-3; size: -; DNA: TGTGCCAGCAGCACCGCCGGGGGAGAGACCCAGTACTTC; CDR3: CASSTAGGETQYF
J: TRBJ2-7; D: TRBD1; V: TRBV5-1; size: -; DNA: TGCGCCAGCAGCTTGGCGGGGACAGTAAGTATCGACGAGCAGTACTTC; CDR3: CASSLAGTVSIDEQYF
J: TRBJ2-2; D: TRBD2; V: TRBV20-1; size: many; DNA: TGCAGTGCTAGTCAGACTAGCGGGGCGTCGGGGGAGCTGTTTTTT; CDR3: CSASQTSGASGELFF
J: TRBJ1-4; D: TRBD1; V: TRBV7-9; size: -; DNA: TGTGCCAGCAGGGGACAGGGGCTGGGATTGGAAAAACTGTTTTTT; CDR3: CASRGQGLGLEKLFF
J: TRBJ2-1; D: TRBD1; V: TRBV12-3/TRBV12-4; size: once; DNA: TGTGCCAGCAGTTCGACAGGGCTGAATGAGCAGTTCTTC; CDR3: CASSSTGLNEQFF
J: TRBJ1-1; D: -; V: TRBV6-5; size: -; DNA: TGTGCCAGCAGTTGGGCGAACATGAACACTGAAGCTTTCTTT; CDR3: CASSWANMNTEAFF